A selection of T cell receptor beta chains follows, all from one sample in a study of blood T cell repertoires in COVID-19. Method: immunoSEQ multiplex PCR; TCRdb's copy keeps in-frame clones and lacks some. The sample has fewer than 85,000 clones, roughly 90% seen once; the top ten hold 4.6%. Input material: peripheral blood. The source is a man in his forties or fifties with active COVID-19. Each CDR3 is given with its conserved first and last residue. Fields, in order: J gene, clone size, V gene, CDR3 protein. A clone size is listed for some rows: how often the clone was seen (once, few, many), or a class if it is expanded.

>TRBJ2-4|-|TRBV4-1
CASSPGLQGAIKNIQYF
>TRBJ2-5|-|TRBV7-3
CASSPGHNGVETQYF
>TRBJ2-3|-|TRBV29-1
CSVGAVGFTGTDTQYF
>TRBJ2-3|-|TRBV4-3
CASSPTATGATDTQYF
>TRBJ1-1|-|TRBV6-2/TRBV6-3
CASSYPPTAMNTEAFF
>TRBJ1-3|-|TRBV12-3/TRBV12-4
CASSLKTSTIYF
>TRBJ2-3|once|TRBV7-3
CASSLFASTSGGSSTDTQYF
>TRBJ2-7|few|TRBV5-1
CASSETSGGNFYEQYF
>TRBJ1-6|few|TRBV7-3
CASSLAAGNSPLHF
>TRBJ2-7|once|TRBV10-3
CATSRGGYEQYF
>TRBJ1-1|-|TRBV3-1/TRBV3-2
CASSPDRGTEAFF
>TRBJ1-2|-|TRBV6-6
CASSYSEDYGYTF
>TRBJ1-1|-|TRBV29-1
CSDGTGSVNTEAFF
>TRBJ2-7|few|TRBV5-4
CASSSGRGLQYEQYF
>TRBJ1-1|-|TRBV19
CASSQGARTEAFF
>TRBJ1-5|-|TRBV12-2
CASRLPTSTANQPQHF